The 9 T cell receptor beta chains given below trace back to one sample, sequenced in a study of blood T cells in healthy people across ages. The authors ran a second PCR of roughly 6 to 12 cycles using a sample-barcoded 5' primer and a J-beta primer mix. Via MiXCR, TCRdb re-called the 5' RACE reads, giving one row per CDR3 protein. The sample holds 450,000 to 700,000 distinct CDR3 sequences; approximately 27% are singletons and the top ten take less than 20%. Sequences were obtained from blood. All receptors come from a woman aged 70-85 years in good health.

The sample holds many counts of this clonotype. The J gene is TRBJ1-4, the V gene TRBV4-3, with 8 bases fitting TRBD1. Germline CDR1 and CDR2: LGHNA and YSLEER. CDR3 length: 14 residues. J was trimmed by 8 bases and V by 6 bases; bases with no gene match: 8. The CDR3 loop is CASSRQGRREKLFF. CDR3 sequence (DNA): TGCGCCAGCAGTAGACAGGGGCGTAGGGAAAAACTGTTTTTT.

The chain employs TRBV5-1 and TRBJ2-5; tentatively, D is TRBD1 (6 bases). Deletions cut 7 bases from V and 4 bases from J, with 14 bases between. The length of the CDR3 is 13 residues. In germline, CDR1 is SGHRS, CDR2 YFSETQ. CDR3 nucleotides: TGCGCCAGCCGACAGGACAGCCTAGAGACCCAGTACTTC. Amino acid sequence: CASRQDSLETQYF.

The rearrangement joins TRBV21-1 to TRBJ1-4; TRBD1, the table's D call, lacks a check against the DNA. TRBV21-1 is marked as a pseudogene. The CDR3 consists of 14 residues. In DNA form, the CDR3 reads TGTGCCAGCAGAGTTAGGGGGACTAATGAAAAACTGTTTTTT. Translated: CASRVRGTNEKLFF.

For this clonotype: The junction shows a germline mismatch at one end, possibly a read error. V gene TRBV6-2 or TRBV6-3 combines with J gene TRBJ1-5; no clear D gene. The CDR3 runs to 13 residues. The germline CDR1 and CDR2 sequences are MNHEY and SVGEGT. The CDR3, as DNA: TGTGCCAGCGGTTACTCCCAGTCCCAGCCCCAGCATTTT. It translates to CASGYSQSQPQHF.

As regards this clonotype: The junction differs from germline at one of its ends, possibly a read error. This rearrangement joins TRBV7-2 to TRBJ2-3; D may be TRBD1 (7 bases). Germline-derived CDR1 and CDR2 are SGHTA and FQGNSA. The CDR3 length is 16 residues. The CDR3 here is CASSLVGGSGADTQYF. The CDR3 coding sequence is TGTGCCAGTAGCTTAGTAGGGGGCTCGGGGGCAGATACGCAGTATTTT.

Only a few counts were recorded for this clonotype. This rearrangement joins TRBV7-2 to TRBJ2-5; the D gene is possibly TRBD1 (6 bases). The J call may not be correct, given that the DNA end is closer to TRBJ2-1. Germline values: CDR1 SGHTA, CDR2 FQGNSA. The CDR3 loop spans 15 amino acids. CDR3 sequence (DNA): TGTGCCAGCAGCTTATTGGGGGCGCCTTACAATGAGCAGTTCTTC. Translated: CASSLLGAPYNEQFF.

This clonotype has a handful of counts. As DNA, the CDR3 is TGTGCCAGCAGCCCCGGACAGGCTGGAACTGAAGCTTTCTTT. Its protein product is CASSPGQAGTEAFF. The gene calls are TRBV7-2 and TRBJ1-1; 7 nucleotides match TRBD1. Germline V CDR1 and CDR2: SGHTA, FQGNSA. The ends lost 5 bases at V and 5 bases at J; junction bases unmatched: 8. The length of the CDR3 is 14 residues.

This clonotype occurred once. This may stem from a read error, because a much larger clone lies one nucleotide away. CDR3 coding DNA: TGCGCCAGCAGCTTGGAAGGATGGAACACTGAAGCTTTCTTT. Residues: CASSLEGWNTEAFF. The chain links TRBV5-1 to TRBJ1-1; no reliable D call. Germline CDR1 and CDR2: SGHRS and YFSETQ. The CDR3 loop spans 14 amino acids. The ends were cut back, 0 bases at V and 1 base at J, with 7 bases in the middle.

In its sample, this clonotype was seen a few times. V and J are TRBV5-1 and TRBJ1-1; TRBD1 matches at 12 bases. V lost 1 base, J lost 5 bases, and 9 bases stayed unmatched. This CDR3 is built from 17 residues. Germline loops: CDR1 SGHRS, CDR2 YFSETQ. CDR3 nucleotides: TGCGCCAGCAGCTTGAGGAAGTCGGGACAGGGGGCAACTGAAGCTTTCTTT. Translation: CASSLRKSGQGATEAFF.